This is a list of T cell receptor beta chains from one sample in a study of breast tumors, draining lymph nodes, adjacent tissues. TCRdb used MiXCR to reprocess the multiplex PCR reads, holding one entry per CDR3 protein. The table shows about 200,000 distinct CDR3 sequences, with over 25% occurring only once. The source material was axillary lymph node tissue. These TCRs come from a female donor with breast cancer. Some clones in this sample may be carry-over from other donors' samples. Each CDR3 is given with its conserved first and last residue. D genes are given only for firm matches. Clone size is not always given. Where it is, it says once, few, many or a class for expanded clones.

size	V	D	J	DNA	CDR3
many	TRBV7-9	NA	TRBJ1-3	TGTGCCAGCAGCTTAGGTCCGGTGGGCTCTGGAAACACCATATATTTT	CASSLGPVGSGNTIYF
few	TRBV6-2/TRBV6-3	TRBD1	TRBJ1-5	TGTGCCAGCAGGCGGACAGGTGGGGGTCAGCCCCAGCATTTT	CASRRTGGGQPQHF
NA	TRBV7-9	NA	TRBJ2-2	TGTGCCAGCAGCCGTACAGGGAAGGCCGGGGAGCTGTTTTTT	CASSRTGKAGELFF
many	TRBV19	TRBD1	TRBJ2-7	TGTGCCAGTAGACCGGACAGGGATTCCTACGAGCAGTACTTC	CASRPDRDSYEQYF
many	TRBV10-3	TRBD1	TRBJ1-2	TGTGCTACCGGGACAGGGGAACATGGCTACACCTTC	CATGTGEHGYTF
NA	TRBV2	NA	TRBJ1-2	TGTGCCAGCAGTAATAGCGGCAGTAACTATGGCTACACCTTC	CASSNSGSNYGYTF
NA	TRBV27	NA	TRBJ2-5	TGTGCCAGCAGCCAACCTAGGCAGGGTATGTCTCAAGAGACCCAGTACTTC	CASSQPRQGMSQETQYF
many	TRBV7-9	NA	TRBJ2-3	TGTGCCAGCAGCTTAACTGCTACTAGCACAGATACGCAGTATTTT	CASSLTATSTDTQYF
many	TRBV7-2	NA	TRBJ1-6	TGTGCCAGCAGCTCGCTGCGGGAGACACCCCTCCACTTT	CASSSLRETPLHF
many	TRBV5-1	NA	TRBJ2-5	TGCGCCAGCAGAGACGGTTTTGAGACCCAGTACTTC	CASRDGFETQYF
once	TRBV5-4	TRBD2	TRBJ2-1	TGTGCCAGCAGCCCGACTAGCGGGAGCGTCACAGATACGCAGTTCTTC	CASSPTSGSVTDTQFF
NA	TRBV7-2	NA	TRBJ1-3	TGTGCCAGCAAAGGGGGGGGGCTCTCTGGAAACACCATATATTTT	CASKGGGLSGNTIYF
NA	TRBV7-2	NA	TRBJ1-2	TGTGCCAGCAGCTTAGTGCTTGCGTCGAGGGGGGCGGACTATGGCTACACCTTC	CASSLVLASRGADYGYTF
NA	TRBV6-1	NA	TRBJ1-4	TGTGCCAGCAGTGAAGGTGGGGGCACTAATGAAAAACTGTTTTTT	CASSEGGGTNEKLFF
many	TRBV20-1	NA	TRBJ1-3	TGCAGTGCTAGGATAGGGGGAACTGGAAACACCATATATTTT	CSARIGGTGNTIYF
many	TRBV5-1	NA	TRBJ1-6	TGCGCCAGCAGCCACAGGGAGCGAAATAATTCACCCCTCCACTTT	CASSHRERNNSPLHF
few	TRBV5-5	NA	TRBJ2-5	TGTGCCAGCAGCGATACTACAGCGGTCACAGAGACCCAGTACTTC	CASSDTTAVTETQYF
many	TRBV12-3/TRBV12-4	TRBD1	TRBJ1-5	TGTGCCAGCTCACATCGAGGGACCGGGACAGGGGAACAGCCCCAGCATTTT	CASSHRGTGTGEQPQHF
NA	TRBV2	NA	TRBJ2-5	TGTGCCAGCTCGACCGGGACCGCTAGCAATCAGCCCCAGTACTTC	CASSTGTASNQPQYF
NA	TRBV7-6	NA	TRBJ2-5	TGTGCCAGCAGCTTAGAGGCAGGGGGGAGGAGTGAGACCCAGTACTTC	CASSLEAGGRSETQYF
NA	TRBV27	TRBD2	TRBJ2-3	TGTGCCAGCAGTTTGGGATTTAGCGGGAGAAGCACAGATACGCAGTATTTT	CASSLGFSGRSTDTQYF
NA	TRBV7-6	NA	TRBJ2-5	TGTGCCAGCAGCTTAGTAGGGAGAAAAGAGACCCAGTACTTC	CASSLVGRKETQYF
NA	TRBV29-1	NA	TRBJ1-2	TGCAGCGTTCGCCAGTATGGCTACACCTTC	CSVRQYGYTF
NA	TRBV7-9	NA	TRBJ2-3	TGTGCCAGCAGCTTAAATTCGGGGAGCACAGATACGCAGTATTTT	CASSLNSGSTDTQYF
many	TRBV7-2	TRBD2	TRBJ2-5	TGTGCCAGCAGCTTAAGTAGGGGACTAACGGAGACCCAGTACTTC	CASSLSRGLTETQYF
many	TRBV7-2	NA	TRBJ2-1	TGTGCCAGCAGCTTAGCGCCCGGGGTTGGTATGAATGAGCAGTTCTTC	CASSLAPGVGMNEQFF
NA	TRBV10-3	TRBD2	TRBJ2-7	TGTGCCATCAGTGCCTCCGGGACTAGCAGAACCTACGAGCAGTACTTC	CAISASGTSRTYEQYF
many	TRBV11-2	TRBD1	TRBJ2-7	TGTGCCAGCAGCTCGACCGGGACAGGGTTCGGGGAGCAGTACTTC	CASSSTGTGFGEQYF
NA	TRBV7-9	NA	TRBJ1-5	TGTGCCAGCAGCTTCGGACTAGCGGGGGGGTGGGTGCAGCATTTT	CASSFGLAGGWVQHF
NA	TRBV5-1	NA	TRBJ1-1	TGCGCCAGCAGCCGGGGAGACATGAACACTGAAGCTTTCTTT	CASSRGDMNTEAFF
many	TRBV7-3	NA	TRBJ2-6	TGTGCCAGCAGCTTATTCCCTGGGGCCAACGTCCTGACTTTC	CASSLFPGANVLTF
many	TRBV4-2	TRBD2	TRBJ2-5	TGTGCCAGCAGCCATTCGTTAGCGGGGGGGATACAAGAGACCCAGTACTTC	CASSHSLAGGIQETQYF
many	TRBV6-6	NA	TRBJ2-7	TGTGCCAGCAGTGGGTCCAGGGACTACGAGCAGTACTTC	CASSGSRDYEQYF
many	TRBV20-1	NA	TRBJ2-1	TGCAGTGCTAGAGAAAGGAGGCTGAGGGGGGGCCTGGGGAATGAGCAGTTCTTC	CSARERRLRGGLGNEQFF
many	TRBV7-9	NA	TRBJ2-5	TGTGCCAGCAGCCCCCGGGACTCCCAAGAGACCCAGTACTTC	CASSPRDSQETQYF
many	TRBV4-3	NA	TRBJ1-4	TGCGCCAGCAGCCAGAACGGACAGTCAAATGAAAAACTGTTTTTT	CASSQNGQSNEKLFF
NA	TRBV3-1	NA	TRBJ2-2	TGTGCCAGCAGCCAAGATGAAGCTTTCAACACCGGGGAGCTGTTTTTT	CASSQDEAFNTGELFF
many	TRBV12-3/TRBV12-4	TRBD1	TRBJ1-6	TGTGCCAGCAGTCAGACAGGGTTCCATTCACCCCTCCACTTT	CASSQTGFHSPLHF
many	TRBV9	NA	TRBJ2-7	TGTGCCAGCAGCCCGGGCAGGGGCTACTACGAGCAGTACTTC	CASSPGRGYYEQYF
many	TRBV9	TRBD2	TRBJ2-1	TGTGCCAGCAGCGCGAGCGGGACTTACAATGAGCAGTTCTTC	CASSASGTYNEQFF
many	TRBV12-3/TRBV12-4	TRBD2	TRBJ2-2	TGTGCCAGCAGGAAAGCGGGGGGTAGGACCGGGGAGCTGTTTTTT	CASRKAGGRTGELFF
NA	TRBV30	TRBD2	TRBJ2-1	TGTGCCTGGAGAGAGGCTAGCGGGGGGTTCTTCAATGAGCAGTTCTTC	CAWREASGGFFNEQFF
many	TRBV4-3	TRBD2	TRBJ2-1	TGCGCCAGCAGCCCTACTTTAGCGGGAGGTAACAATGAGCAGTTCTTC	CASSPTLAGGNNEQFF
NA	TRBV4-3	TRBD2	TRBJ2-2	TGCGCCAGCAGGCGGGAGTCGAACACCGGGGAGCTGTTTTTT	CASRRESNTGELFF
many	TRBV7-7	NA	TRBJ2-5	TGTGCTAGCAGTCTTGAAACAGGGATTCGAGAGACCCAGTACTTC	CASSLETGIRETQYF
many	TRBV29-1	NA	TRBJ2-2	TGCAGCGTTGTAGGGCAGAACACCGGGGAGCTGTTTTTT	CSVVGQNTGELFF
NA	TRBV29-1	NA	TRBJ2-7	TGCAGCGGGTCCGGGGGTAGCTCCTACGAGCAGTACTTC	CSGSGGSSYEQYF
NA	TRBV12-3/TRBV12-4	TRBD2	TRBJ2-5	TGTGCCAGCAGAGCCTCTAGCGGGGGAGTGACCCAGTACTTC	CASRASSGGVTQYF
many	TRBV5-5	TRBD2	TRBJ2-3	TGTGCCACTGGGGGGGAGGGAAATACGCAGTATTTT	CATGGEGNTQYF
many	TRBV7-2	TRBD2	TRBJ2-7	TGTGCCAGCAGCCAGGGTGGGGGGGGAAACTACGAGCAGTACTTC	CASSQGGGGNYEQYF
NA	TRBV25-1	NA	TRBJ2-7	TGTGCTAGTTCACGGGTGCGGGAGCAGTACTTC	CASSRVREQYF
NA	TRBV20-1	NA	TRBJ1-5	TGCAGTGCTAGACCCGGGGTCTACGAGCATTTT	CSARPGVYEHF
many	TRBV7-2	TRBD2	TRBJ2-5	TGTGCCAGCAGCGGGGGGAGGGTAGAGACCCAGTACTTC	CASSGGRVETQYF
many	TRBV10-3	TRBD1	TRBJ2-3	TGTGCCATCAAGGACAGGGTCACAGATACGCAGTATTTT	CAIKDRVTDTQYF
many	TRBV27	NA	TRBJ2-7	TGTGCCAGCAGTCCAGGGGACACCTACGAGCAGTACTTC	CASSPGDTYEQYF
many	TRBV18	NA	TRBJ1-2	TGTGCCAGCTCACCACGGGGGCTAGGTGATGGCTACACCTTC	CASSPRGLGDGYTF
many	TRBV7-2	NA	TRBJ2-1	TGTGCCAGCAGCTTAGCGCTTCAGGGTGGTGAGCAGTTCTTC	CASSLALQGGEQFF